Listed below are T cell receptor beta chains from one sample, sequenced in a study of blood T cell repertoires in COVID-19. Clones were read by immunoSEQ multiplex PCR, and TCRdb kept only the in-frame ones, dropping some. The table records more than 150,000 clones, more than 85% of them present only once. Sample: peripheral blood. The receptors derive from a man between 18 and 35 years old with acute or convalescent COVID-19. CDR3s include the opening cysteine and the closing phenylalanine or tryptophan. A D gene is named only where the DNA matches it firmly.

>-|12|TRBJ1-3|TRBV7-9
TGTGCCAGCAGCTTCACTGGAAACACCATATATTTT
CASSFTGNTIYF
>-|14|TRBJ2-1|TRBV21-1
TGTGCCAGCAGGAGGGACAGGGGTTGTAATGAGCAGTTCTTC
CASRRDRGCNEQFF
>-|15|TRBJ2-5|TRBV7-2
TGTGCCAGCAGCTTAATCCCCCTAGCGAGTGAGACCCAGTACTTC
CASSLIPLASETQYF
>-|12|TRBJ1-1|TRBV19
TGTGCCAGTTCTCAGGGGTTAACTGAAGCTTTCTTT
CASSQGLTEAFF
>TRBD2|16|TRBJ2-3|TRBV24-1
TGTGCCACCAGTGATTTGTTAGCGGGGGGGCAAGATACGCAGTATTTT
CATSDLLAGGQDTQYF
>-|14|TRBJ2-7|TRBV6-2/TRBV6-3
TGTGCCAGCAGTTACTTAGGGGGCTCCTACGAGCAGTACTTC
CASSYLGGSYEQYF
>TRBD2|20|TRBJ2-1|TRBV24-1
TGTGCCACCAGTGACACTCCGGGACTAGCGGGACTGAGCTCCTACAATGAGCAGTTCTTC
CATSDTPGLAGLSSYNEQFF
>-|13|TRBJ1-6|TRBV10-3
TGTGCCATCACGACGGGTGTAGGATCACCCCTCCACTTT
CAITTGVGSPLHF
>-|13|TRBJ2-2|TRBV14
TGTGCCAGCCGAGTTGGTCCGTGGGGGGAGCTGTTTTTT
CASRVGPWGELFF
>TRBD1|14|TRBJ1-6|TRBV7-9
TGTGCCAGCAGAACGGGACAGGGTTATTCACCCCTCCACTTT
CASRTGQGYSPLHF
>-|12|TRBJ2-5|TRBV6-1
TGTGCCAGCAGCGAAGCCCGTAGTACCCAGTACTTC
CASSEARSTQYF
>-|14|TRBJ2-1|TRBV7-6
TGTGCCAGCAGCTTAGCCGGCGGCTACAATGAGCAGTTCTTC
CASSLAGGYNEQFF
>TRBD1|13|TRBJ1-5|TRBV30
TGTGCCTGGAGTCCAGGGGGCGATCAGCCCCAGCATTTT
CAWSPGGDQPQHF
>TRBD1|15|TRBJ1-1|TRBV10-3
TGTGCCATCCGAGACGGGACAGCCATGAACACTGAAGCTTTCTTT
CAIRDGTAMNTEAFF
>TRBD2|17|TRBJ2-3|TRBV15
TGTGCCACCAGCAGAGTTCCCCGCGGGGGGGTGACAGATACGCAGTATTTT
CATSRVPRGGVTDTQYF
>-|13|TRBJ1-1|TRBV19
TGTGCCAGTAGTACTAGCGGGGCCACTGAAGCTTTCTTT
CASSTSGATEAFF
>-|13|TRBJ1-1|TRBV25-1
TGTGCCAGCAGTAGAGGAATGAACACTGAAGCTTTCTTT
CASSRGMNTEAFF
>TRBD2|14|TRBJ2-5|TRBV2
TGTGCCAGCACCGAGAGCGGGGGGCAAGAGACCCAGTACTTC
CASTESGGQETQYF
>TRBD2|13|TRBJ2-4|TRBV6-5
TGTGCCAGCACGGGGACTACCAGAAACATTCAGTACTTC
CASTGTTRNIQYF
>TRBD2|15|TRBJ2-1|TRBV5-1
TGCGCCAGCAGCAGACAGACTAGCGGGCGGGATGAGCAGTTCTTC
CASSRQTSGRDEQFF
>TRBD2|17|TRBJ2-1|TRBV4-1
TGCGCCAGCAGCCAAGACAAGACTAGCGGGGGGCAAAATGAGCAGTTCTTC
CASSQDKTSGGQNEQFF
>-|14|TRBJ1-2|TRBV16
TGTGCCAGCAGCCAATTTGCGGATTTCGGTGGCTACACCTTC
CASSQFADFGGYTF